There are many counts of the clone carrying this TCR beta chain. The antigen is not known. CDR3 size: 13 residues. CDR1 and CDR2 (germline): LGHDT, YNNKEL (reference sequence). Trimming cost V 3 bases and J 8 bases, with 10 bases left between them. The data belong to a study of neurological immune-mediated disorders. Findings and limits, study-wide: HTLV-1-associated myelopathy had the most TCR clonal expansion, while multiple sclerosis had the least, a level that fell below healthy controls.

Time point of the sample: technical triplicate 2. The authors made cDNA by 5'RACE with 10-nucleotide random UMIs. TCRdb re-derived calls from the 5' RACE reads in MiXCR, one entry per CDR3 protein. The sample has about 59,000 distinct CDR3 sequences, nearly 25% seen once. The sequence was collected from a man between 60 and 70 years old with HTLV-1-associated myelopathy (HAM/TSP). The sample comprised PBMCs. The rearrangement joins TRBV3-1 to TRBJ1-4; unclear D gene. The CDR3: CASSQGSDEKLFF. CDR3 nucleotide sequence: TGTGCCAGCAGCCAGGGCAGCGACGAAAAACTGTTTTTT. Full variable domain (remainder filled in from reference TRBV3-1 and TRBJ1-4): DTAVSQTPKYLVTQMGNDKSIKCEQNLGHDTMYWYKQDSKKFLKIMFSYNNKELIINETVPNRFSPKSPDKAHLNLHINSLELGDSAVYFCASSQGSDEKLFFGSGTQLSVL.